This T cell receptor beta chain appears in the sequencing data of a study of tumor and adjacent non-tumor tissue in lung cancer. RNA was extracted from bulk tissue without any cell sorting. This non-tumor lung sample came from over 3 cm beyond the tumor edge. A remark on this clonotype: At one of its ends the junction is not consistent with the germline gene, which may arise from a read error.

The library came from three nested PCR rounds adapted from ARM-PCR protocols. One entry per CDR3 protein, called by TCRdb with MiXCR from the multiplex PCR reads. This sample yields approximately 80,000 distinct CDR3 sequences, of which approximately 78% are seen a single time; 45% to 55% belongs to the top ten. CDR3 size: 15 residues. The germline V gene encodes CDR1 MNHEY and CDR2 SVGAGI. The receptor was derived from a man aged 55-75 years with non-small cell lung cancer. Sequenced: distant non-tumor lung tissue. V usage is TRBV6-5 and J usage is TRBJ2-7; 7 nucleotides agree with TRBD2. The CDR3 is CARNYHWGGDYEQHF. The CDR3 DNA follows: TGTGCCAGAAATTACCACTGGGGCGGGGACTACGAGCAGCACTTC.